This passage covers 30 T cell receptor beta chains from one sample sequenced in a study of blood T cell repertoires in COVID-19. TCRdb's table, derived via immunoSEQ multiplex PCR, lists solely in-frame clones and lacks some. The sample yields under 200,000 clones, 88% seen once. Sequencing was carried out using peripheral blood. All receptors derive from a man aged 35 to 55 with active or convalescent COVID-19.

The V call is TRBV7-8, the J call TRBJ1-5, with TRBD1 identical over 8 bases. With V trimmed by 3 bases and J by 2 bases, 0 bases remained unmatched. The germline V gene has CDR1 SGHVS and CDR2 FQNEAQ. The CDR3 contains 14 residues. CDR3 amino acids: CASSLGQGNQPQHF. CDR3 nucleotide sequence: TGTGCCAGCAGCTTGGGACAGGGCAATCAGCCCCAGCATTTT.

The chain carries TRBV19 and TRBJ1-3; D is undetermined. The V and J ends lost 6 bases and 2 bases respectively, with 8 bases between them. CDR3 length equals 13 residues. Germline CDR1 is LNHDA and CDR2 is SQIVND (reference sequence). The CDR3 protein is CASRPRAGNTIYF. The CDR3 coding sequence is TGTGCCAGTAGACCTCGGGCTGGAAACACCATATATTTT.

The chain carries TRBV6-5 and TRBJ2-1; 13 bases fit TRBD2. The germline V gene has CDR1 MNHEY and CDR2 SVGAGI. CDR3 size: 15 residues. J gave up 7 bases and V 7 bases, and 7 bases lay outside the gene matches. The CDR3 bases are TGTGCCAGCACCGAACTAGCGGGAGGGGGGAATGAGCAGTTCTTC. Encoded protein: CASTELAGGGNEQFF.

This clone was observed once. The J gene is TRBJ2-5, the V gene TRBV2; TRBD2 matches 8 bases. J was trimmed by 1 base and V by 6 bases; bases with no gene match: 13. The germline V gene encodes CDR1 SNHLY and CDR2 FYNNEI. The CDR3 loop spans 17 amino acids. The CDR3 here is CASSEFTGTSVQETQYF. CDR3 nucleotide sequence: TGTGCCAGCAGCGAATTCACCGGGACTAGTGTCCAAGAGACCCAGTACTTC.

The chain carries TRBV9 and TRBJ1-1; D call uncertain. From germline, CDR1 is SGDLS and CDR2 YYNGEE. This CDR3 has 13 amino acids. V lost 2 bases and J lost 7, with 12 bases in between. This chain's CDR3 is CASSVHTYSEAFF. The CDR3 DNA follows: TGTGCCAGCAGCGTCCATACATACAGTGAAGCTTTCTTT.

The chain couples TRBV6-5 to TRBJ2-1; TRBD2 aligns across 12 bases. Germline V gene lookup returns CDR1 MNHEY and CDR2 SVGAGI. This CDR3 is 15 amino acids long. V lost 7 bases to trimming and J lost 5 bases; unmatched junction nucleotides: 6. The chain's CDR3 is CASKTSGGLHNEQFF. The CDR3 bases are TGTGCCAGCAAAACTAGCGGGGGGCTGCACAATGAGCAGTTCTTC.

The J gene is TRBJ1-5, the V gene TRBV6-5; unclear D gene. The length of the CDR3 is 14 residues. In germline, CDR1 is MNHEY, CDR2 SVGAGI. V lost 7 bases, J lost 3 bases, and 13 bases lay in between. The DNA for the CDR3 is TGTGCCAGCACCAACCCGAGTTCCAATCAGCCCCAGCATTTT. This gives the protein CASTNPSSNQPQHF.

This clone was observed a handful of times. CDR3 in DNA: TGTGCCACCCAGCGTTTGGGACAACAGCATTTT. Encoded protein: CATQRLGQQHF. The chain is built from TRBV12-3 or TRBV12-4 and TRBJ1-5; D may be TRBD1 (6 bases). V was cut by 10 bases and J by 13 bases, with 17 bases left in between. The CDR3 extends over 11 amino acids.

This chain links TRBV27 with TRBJ2-4, with 10 bases that match TRBD2. This CDR3 is built from 16 residues. Germline V gene lookup returns CDR1 MNHEY and CDR2 SMNVEV (reference sequence). V dropped 2 bases and J dropped 3; count of bases not matched to a gene: 4. CDR3 DNA sequence: TGTGCCAGCAGTTTACTAGCGGGGGCCGTCAAAAACATTCAGTACTTC. This gives the protein CASSLLAGAVKNIQYF.

The chain employs TRBV10-3 and TRBJ2-7, with 11 positions matching TRBD1. The V gene's germline CDR1 is ENHRY and CDR2 SYGVKD. Losses at the gene ends were 10 bases for V and 0 bases for J; bases not matched to a gene: 2. The CDR3 runs to 13 residues. Here the CDR3 reads CATGTGGSYEQYF. The CDR3 DNA is TGTGCCACGGGGACAGGGGGCTCCTACGAGCAGTACTTC.

Points on this clone: The sample contains more than one DNA sequence encoding this CDR3. The rearrangement links TRBV6-5 to TRBJ1-1, with 8 bases matching TRBD1. J lost 8 bases, V lost 7 bases, and 9 bases had no gene match. CDR1 is MNHEY and CDR2 is SVGAGI in the germline V gene. The CDR3 is 13 amino acids. The CDR3 nucleotides read TGTGCCAGCACTGGACAGGGATTCACCGAAGCTTTCTTT. Protein sequence: CASTGQGFTEAFF.

V and J are TRBV5-1 and TRBJ2-7, with 9 bases matching TRBD2. The germline gives CDR1 SGHRS, CDR2 YFSETQ. The CDR3 consists of 16 residues. After removal of 2 bases from V and 6 bases from J, the junction contained 12 bases not matched to a gene. The CDR3 nucleotides are TGCGCCAGCAGCTTTGATAGGAGCGGGAGGTGGTCCGAGCAGTACTTC. This translates into CASSFDRSGRWSEQYF.

CDR3 coding DNA: TGTGCCAGCAGCTTAGGTGGGAGGATTGAAGCTTTCTTT. It yields the protein CASSLGGRIEAFF. This chain uses TRBV11-2 with TRBJ1-1; D unclear. With 1 base removed from V and 7 bases from J, the gap between germline ends came to 10 bases. CDR3 length: 13 residues. In germline, CDR1 is SGHAT, CDR2 FQNNGV.

The chain combines TRBV6-5 with TRBJ2-2; possible D gene TRBD2, 5 bases. There are 14 residues in the CDR3. The germline V gene encodes CDR1 MNHEY and CDR2 SVGAGI. Trimming stripped 2 bases from V and 7 bases from J, with 11 bases between. CDR3 bases: TGTGCCAGCAGTTACGTTTTGGGGAGCGGGGAGCTGTTTTTT. Encoded protein: CASSYVLGSGELFF.

The rearrangement uses TRBV10-3 and TRBJ2-3, with a weak D call TRBD2 (6 bases). This CDR3 is built from 15 residues. Germline values: CDR1 ENHRY, CDR2 SYGVKD. V was shortened by 0 bases and J by 4 bases, with 11 bases between the two germline ends. Written as DNA, the CDR3 is TGTGCCATCAGTGAGTCGATTGGGGGGTCAGATACGCAGTATTTT. This gives the protein CAISESIGGSDTQYF.

This clone has just one count. The chain recombines TRBV27 with TRBJ2-2, with 10 bases that match TRBD1. Trimming at V came to 8 bases and at J to 7 bases, leaving 10 bases not matched to a gene. This CDR3 has 15 residues. CDR1 and CDR2 from the germline V gene are MNHEY and SMNVEV (reference sequence). The CDR3 here is CASSGWTGGFGELFF. DNA for the CDR3: TGTGCCAGCTCGGGATGGACAGGGGGTTTCGGGGAGCTGTTTTTT.

Only one count was recorded for this clone. The chain couples TRBV19 to TRBJ2-1, with no clear D. Deletions cut 4 bases from V and 3 bases from J, with 7 bases between. Germline CDR1 LNHDA, CDR2 SQIVND (reference sequence). This CDR3 spans 13 amino acids. This chain's CDR3 is CASSNLYYNEQFF. The DNA for the CDR3 is TGTGCCAGTAGTAACCTCTACTACAATGAGCAGTTCTTC.

V usage is TRBV7-9 and J usage is TRBJ1-2; D is possibly TRBD1 (5 bases). The CDR3 is 15 amino acids. The V end was cut by 3 bases, the J end by 7 bases, with 18 bases between. Germline V gene lookup returns CDR1 SEHNR and CDR2 FQNEAQ (reference sequence). DNA for the CDR3: TGTGCCAGCAGCTTGAGCGGGACCGACGTACGTGGCTACACCTTC. Amino acid sequence: CASSLSGTDVRGYTF.

The J gene is TRBJ1-2, the V gene TRBV9; D unresolved. The CDR3 contains 15 residues. Germline-derived CDR1 and CDR2 are SGDLS and YYNGEE. The ends were cut back, 0 bases at V and 7 bases at J, with 16 bases in the middle. CDR3 region: CASSVDAGNYGGYTF. The CDR3 region has the DNA TGTGCCAGCAGCGTAGACGCGGGGAACTATGGTGGCTACACCTTC.

This clone appeared a few times. The rearrangement links TRBV5-4 to TRBJ2-2; 7 bases agree with TRBD1. The CDR3 is made up of 16 amino acids. Germline CDR1 reads SGHNT; CDR2 reads YYREEE (reference sequence). With 4 bases clipped from V and 1 base from J, the junction kept 7 bases outside the gene matches. The CDR3 DNA sequence: TGTGCCAGCAGCCCTGGACAGGCGAAGAACACCGGGGAGCTGTTTTTT. Translated, it gives CASSPGQAKNTGELFF.

This clone is a singleton in its sample. V is TRBV7-3 and J is TRBJ1-6; weak D call: TRBD1 (5 bases). Germline V gives CDR1 SGHTA, CDR2 FQGTGA. Trimming pared 4 bases from V and 7 bases from J, leaving 11 bases between. The CDR3 loop spans 14 amino acids. The CDR3: CASSSNGGNSPLHF. The CDR3 DNA follows: TGTGCCAGCAGCTCAAATGGGGGGAATTCACCCCTCCACTTT.

The V gene is TRBV5-1, the J gene TRBJ2-1; 9 bases agree with TRBD2. The CDR3 is made up of 16 amino acids. Germline trimming cut 6 bases from V and 0 bases from J; bases unmatched to any gene: 7. Germline values: CDR1 SGHRS, CDR2 YFSETQ. The CDR3 is CASTAGGQSSYNEQFF. CDR3 nucleotide sequence: TGCGCCAGCACGGCGGGAGGGCAGAGCTCCTACAATGAGCAGTTCTTC.

The chain couples TRBV27 to TRBJ1-4; 7 bases fit TRBD1. Per germline, CDR1 MNHEY and CDR2 SMNVEV (reference sequence). The CDR3 extends over 14 amino acids. After removal of 5 bases from V and 5 bases from J, the junction contained 5 bases not matched to a gene. This CDR3 reads CASSTGTENEKLFF. In nucleotides, the CDR3 is TGTGCCAGCAGTACCGGGACAGAAAATGAAAAACTGTTTTTT.

The chain has TRBV3-1 (or the pseudogene TRBV3-2) and TRBJ2-3, with TRBD2 matching over 11 bases. Germline V gene sequence: CDR1 LGHDT, CDR2 YNNKEL (reference sequence). The V and J ends lost 0 bases and 3 bases, in that order; junction bases with no gene match: 5. This CDR3 contains 17 residues. The CDR3 DNA follows: TGTGCCAGCAGCCAAGAAGATAGCGGGAGGGGAACAGATACGCAGTATTTT. It specifies CASSQEDSGRGTDTQYF.

This rearrangement joins TRBV3-1 (or the pseudogene TRBV3-2) to TRBJ2-3, with no clear D. This CDR3 is 13 amino acids long. Germline V gives CDR1 LGHDT, CDR2 YNNKEL (reference sequence). Trimming left V 0 bases short and J 6 bases short, with 7 bases between. The CDR3 DNA follows: TGTGCCAGCAGCCAAGATACGGTCGATACGCAGTATTTT. Protein sequence: CASSQDTVDTQYF.

The chain links TRBV12-5 to TRBJ2-3; D not resolved. This CDR3 contains 12 residues. V lost 3 bases to trimming and J lost 4 bases, with 5 bases between them. Germline values: CDR1 LGHNT, CDR2 FRNRAP. The CDR3 nucleotides are TGTGCTAGTGGTTTTCTCCCAGATACGCAGTATTTT. Its translation is CASGFLPDTQYF.

The chain joins TRBV7-9 to TRBJ2-7; weak D call: TRBD2 (7 bases). Deletions cut 1 base from V and 1 base from J, with 8 bases between. The germline CDR1 and CDR2 sequences are SEHNR and FQNEAQ (reference sequence). The CDR3 is 14 amino acids. Here the CDR3 DNA reads TGTGCCAGCAGCTTAGAGGGGGGGTCCTACGAGCAGTACTTC. This translates into CASSLEGGSYEQYF.

This clone appeared once. J is TRBJ1-4 and V is TRBV19, with TRBD1 matching over 9 bases. The length of the CDR3 is 14 residues. Trimming took 10 bases from V and 13 from J; bases not matched to a gene: 16. Looked up from germline, CDR1 is LNHDA and CDR2 is SQIVND (reference sequence). The CDR3 reads CATRDRADFGVLFF. The CDR3 DNA is TGTGCCACCAGGGACAGGGCGGACTTTGGGGTACTGTTTTTT.

This clone was counted a few times. V is TRBV19 and J is TRBJ1-6; D call uncertain. V was cut by 11 bases and J by 0 bases, with 14 bases left in between. CDR1 and CDR2 from the germline V gene are LNHDA and SQIVND (reference sequence). This CDR3 is 15 amino acids long. The CDR3 DNA reads as TGTGCCCCACCCCCTCGGAGCTCCTATAATTCACCCCTCCACTTT. Amino acid sequence: CAPPPRSSYNSPLHF.

This rearrangement joins TRBV3-1 (or the pseudogene TRBV3-2) to TRBJ2-3; 7 nucleotides align to TRBD2. The CDR3 is made up of 12 amino acids. Germline V gene lookup returns CDR1 LGHDT and CDR2 YNNKEL (reference sequence). J was trimmed by 8 bases and V by 8 bases; bases with no gene match: 7. The DNA for the CDR3 is TGTGCCAGCGGACTAGAACAAGGTACGCAGTATTTT. Amino acids: CASGLEQGTQYF.